This T cell receptor beta chain was recovered during a study of cytomegalovirus exposure and HLA in healthy donors. General observations from the study: Clusters of TCRs from the first cohort tended to co-occur in the roughly 120 validation repertoires (as a later analysis found).

Profiled with immunoSEQ multiplex PCR; TCRdb holds only in-frame clones, not every one. The repertoire includes 160,000 or so clones, roughly 80% of them detected once, and 10% sits in the top ten. As concerns this clone: Antigen unknown.

The ends lost 4 bases at V and 5 bases at J; junction bases unmatched: 8. Germline assignment: CDR1 SGHTA and CDR2 FQGTGA. The CDR3 contains 14 residues. The chain couples TRBV7-3 to TRBJ2-7; the match to TRBD2 covers 7 bases. The clonotype was recovered from a man aged 25-45 years in good health and CMV-seropositive. The sample taken for sequencing was PBMCs. The CDR3 nucleotides are TGTGCCAGCAGCTCCGGCGGGGGAAATGACGAGCAGTACTTC. As protein: CASSSGGGNDEQYF.